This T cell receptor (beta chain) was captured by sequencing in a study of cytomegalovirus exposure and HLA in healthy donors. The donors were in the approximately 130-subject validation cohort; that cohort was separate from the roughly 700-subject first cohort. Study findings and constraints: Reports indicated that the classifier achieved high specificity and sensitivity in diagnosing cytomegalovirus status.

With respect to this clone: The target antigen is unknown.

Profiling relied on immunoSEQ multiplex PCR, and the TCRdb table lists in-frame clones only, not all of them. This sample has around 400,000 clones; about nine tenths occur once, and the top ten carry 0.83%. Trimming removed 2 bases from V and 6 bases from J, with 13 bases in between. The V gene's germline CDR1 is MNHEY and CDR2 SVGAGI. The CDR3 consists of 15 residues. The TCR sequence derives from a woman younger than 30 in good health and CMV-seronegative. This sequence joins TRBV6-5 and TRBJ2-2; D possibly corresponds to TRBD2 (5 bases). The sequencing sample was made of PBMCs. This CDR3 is CASSYGAYGAGELFF. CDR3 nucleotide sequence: TGTGCCAGCAGTTACGGAGCCTACGGGGCCGGGGAGCTGTTTTTT.